The clone carrying this T cell receptor beta chain was seen once. The antigen is unknown. The sample is drawn from a study of shared clonotypes between healthy human individuals. The study, taken as a whole, reports: Clonotype sharing among donors was thought likely to change with sequencing depth.

Germline V gene sequence: CDR1 MRHNA, CDR2 SNTAGT. V dropped 6 bases and J dropped 7 bases, with 16 bases sitting between them. The length of the CDR3 is 14 residues. Here immunoSEQ multiplex PCR was the method, and the copy in TCRdb shows in-frame clones only, minus some. This table has under 1,900,000 clones, about 98.5% appearing once. The specimen was naive CD4+ T cells sorted from blood. Sample subset: CD45RA+ positively selected. This receptor was identified in a man aged 25-45 years in good health. This sequence joins TRBV6-4 and TRBJ2-1, with D possibly TRBD1 on 6 matching bases. The CDR3 loop is CASSEELTGNEQFF. CDR3 sequence (DNA): TGTGCCAGCAGCGAAGAACTTACAGGGAATGAGCAGTTCTTC.